This TCR beta chain comes out of a study of T cell responses to AZD1222 COVID-19 vaccine. Trimming cost V 1 base and J 0 bases, with 10 bases left between them. The CDR3 runs 17 residues. Germline lookup yields CDR1 LNHDA and CDR2 SQIVND (reference sequence). Here immunoSEQ multiplex PCR was the method, and the copy in TCRdb shows in-frame clones only, minus some. The sample comprises about 97,000 clones, around 89% of which are singletons, and approximately 7% rests with the top ten. This receptor was identified in an adult in good health. V is TRBV19 and J is TRBJ1-6; D unresolved. Sequenced here: peripheral blood, sampled on day 0 of AZD1222 vaccination. The CDR3 sequence is CASSIARLSSYNSPLHF. DNA of the CDR3: TGTGCCAGTAGTATAGCAAGACTGAGCTCCTATAATTCACCCCTCCACTTT.